Listed here are 22 T cell receptor beta chains from one sample, sequenced in a study of cytomegalovirus exposure and HLA in healthy donors. PCR employed 60 Vbeta and 13 Jbeta primers. The assay was immunoSEQ multiplex PCR, and TCRdb's table has in-frame clones only and misses some. Counted here are under 150,000 clones, roughly 84% occurring once; the ten biggest clones make up 1% to 1.5%. The material sequenced was PBMCs. Every receptor here comes from a girl aged 2 to 9 in good health and CMV-seronegative.

The V gene is TRBV7-8, the J gene TRBJ2-7; 9 bases agree with TRBD2. CDR3 length: 17 amino acids. Trimming removed 0 bases from V and 2 bases from J; junction bases left unmatched: 8. CDR1 and CDR2 (germline): SGHVS, FQNEAQ. The CDR3 region is CASSLALVREGAYEQYF. The CDR3 DNA is TGTGCCAGCAGCTTAGCGTTGGTGCGGGAGGGGGCCTACGAGCAGTACTTC. The full variable domain, rest sourced from reference TRBV7-8 and TRBJ2-7, is GAGVSQSPRYKVAKRGQDVALRCDPISGHVSLFWYQQALGQGPEFLTYFQNEAQLDKSGLPSDRFFAERPEGSVSTLKIQRTQQEDSAVYLCASSLALVREGAYEQYFGPGTRLTVT.

In this sample, this clone turned up once. V gene TRBV6-1 combines with J gene TRBJ2-2, with TRBD2 matching 7 bases. The CDR3 has 15 residues. After removal of 4 bases from V and 3 bases from J, the junction contained 5 bases not matched to a gene. CDR1 MNHNS and CDR2 SASEGT come from the germline V gene. The CDR3 protein is CASSAEGGHTGELFF. The CDR3, as DNA: TGTGCCAGCAGTGCTGAGGGAGGGCACACCGGGGAGCTGTTTTTT.

The rearrangement uses TRBV21-1 and TRBJ1-1. TRBV21-1 constitutes a pseudogene. The CDR3 contains 14 residues. The CDR3 spells CASSKVLSRTEAFF. The CDR3 DNA follows: TGTGCCAGCAGCAAAGTTTTGAGTCGCACTGAAGCTTTCTTT.

The gene calls are TRBV11-2 and TRBJ2-5, with 9 nucleotides matching TRBD2. V was pared by 3 bases and J by 5 bases, with 16 bases of the junction left unmatched. The germline CDR1 and CDR2 sequences are SGHAT and FQNNGV. The CDR3 has 18 amino acids. CDR3 sequence: CASSFDRGSSGRRETQYF. The CDR3 bases are TGTGCCAGCAGCTTCGACCGAGGGTCGAGCGGGAGGAGGGAGACCCAGTACTTC.

This chain uses TRBV30 with TRBJ1-2; a weak D match, TRBD1 (6 bases). The CDR3 sequence is 14 residues long. V shed 2 bases and J shed 0 bases, with 10 bases lying between them. Germline assignment: CDR1 GTSNPN and CDR2 SVGIG (reference sequence). In DNA form, the CDR3 reads TGTGCCTGGAGTAAGACAGGAGCTAACTATGGCTACACCTTC. Its translation: CAWSKTGANYGYTF. The complete variable domain, with remaining parts taken from reference TRBV30 and TRBJ1-2, reads SQTIHQWPATLVQPVGSPLSLECTVEGTSNPNLYWYRQAAGRGLQLLFYSVGIGQISSEVPQNLSASRPQDRQFILSSKKLLLSDSGFYLCAWSKTGANYGYTFGSGTRLTVV.

The chain combines TRBV2 with TRBJ1-1, with 9 bases identical to TRBD1. The length of the CDR3 is 14 residues. Germline CDR1 reads SNHLY; CDR2 reads FYNNEI. The J segment lost 3 bases and the V segment lost 5 bases, leaving 4 bases of the junction unmatched. CDR3 loop: CASSTDRGDTEAFF. CDR3 nucleotide sequence: TGTGCCAGCAGTACCGACAGGGGGGACACTGAAGCTTTCTTT.

The CDR3 region is CASSETGGTGFETQYF. The CDR3 DNA follows: TGTGCCAGCAGTGAAACAGGGGGCACAGGGTTCGAGACCCAGTACTTC. V gene TRBV6-1 combines with J gene TRBJ2-5; 9 nucleotides match TRBD1. Germline-derived CDR1 and CDR2 are MNHNS and SASEGT. V lost 2 bases to trimming and J lost 5 bases; unmatched junction nucleotides: 9. The length of the CDR3 is 16 residues.

This clone appeared a single time. The chain recombines TRBV7-2 with TRBJ2-5; 11 nucleotides agree with TRBD1. With 5 bases clipped from V and 4 bases from J, the junction kept 3 bases outside the gene matches. The germline V gene has CDR1 SGHTA and CDR2 FQGNSA. The CDR3 length is 14 residues. CDR3 sequence reads: CASSTGTGGETQYF. CDR3 in DNA: TGTGCCAGCAGCACCGGGACAGGGGGAGAGACCCAGTACTTC.

The gene calls are TRBV7-2 and TRBJ1-2, with D unresolved. The CDR3 has 14 amino acids. Trimming took 5 bases from V and 8 from J, leaving 18 bases between them. Germline values: CDR1 SGHTA, CDR2 FQGNSA. CDR3 loop: CASSQIEGVQGYTF. In DNA, the CDR3 is TGTGCCAGCAGCCAAATAGAGGGTGTACAGGGCTACACCTTC.

This chain links TRBV5-8 with TRBJ2-6, with 7 bases matching TRBD2. Germline V CDR1 and CDR2: SGHTS, YDEGEE. The trim removed 1 base at V and 2 bases at J, leaving 3 bases unmatched. CDR3 length: 16 residues. CDR3 DNA sequence: TGTGCCAGCAGCTTGCATGGGGGGGCTGGGGCCAACGTCCTGACTTTC. Its translation: CASSLHGGAGANVLTF.

The V call is TRBV15, the J call TRBJ2-5; 8 nucleotides agree with TRBD2. TRBJ2-7 explains the end of the DNA better; the J call may be wrong. This CDR3 region has 18 residues. Germline V gene data show CDR1 as LNHNV and CDR2 as YYDKDF (reference sequence). CDR3 nucleotide sequence: TGTGCCACCAGCAGATCCTCCCCCCGGGAGGGGCCCTCTTACGAGCAGTACTTC. Amino acids: CATSRSSPREGPSYEQYF.

The chain links TRBV30 to TRBJ1-6; D not resolved. CDR1 is GTSNPN, CDR2 SVGIG, per germline (reference sequence). Trimming cost V 0 bases and J 7 bases, with 16 bases left between them. The CDR3 is 16 residues long. As DNA, the CDR3 is TGTGCCTGGAGTGTTAGTAGATTACGACTAAATTCACCCCTCCACTTT. Encoded protein: CAWSVSRLRLNSPLHF. The variable domain in full, completed from reference TRBV30 and TRBJ1-6, reads SQTIHQWPATLVQPVGSPLSLECTVEGTSNPNLYWYRQAAGRGLQLLFYSVGIGQISSEVPQNLSASRPQDRQFILSSKKLLLSDSGFYLCAWSVSRLRLNSPLHFGNGTRLTVT.

The chain employs TRBV7-2 and TRBJ1-2; 10 nucleotides agree with TRBD1. The V segment lost 4 bases and the J segment 5 bases; nucleotides outside the gene matches: 4. Germline assignment: CDR1 SGHTA and CDR2 FQGNSA. The CDR3 sequence is 14 residues long. The CDR3 coding sequence is TGTGCCAGCAGCTCACCGGGACAGGGGTATGGCTACACCTTC. It translates to CASSSPGQGYGYTF.

The genes are TRBV5-6 and TRBJ2-7; no definite D call. The CDR3 spans 14 residues. Germline CDR1 is SGHDT and CDR2 is YYEEEE. V gave up 2 bases and J gave up 5 bases, with 14 bases separating them. CDR3 sequence reads: CASSFFGRRDEQYF. The CDR3 nucleotides are TGTGCCAGCAGCTTTTTTGGCCGCCGGGACGAGCAGTACTTC.

The V gene is TRBV5-1, the J gene TRBJ2-3, with 10 nucleotides matching TRBD2. Germline values: CDR1 SGHRS, CDR2 YFSETQ. Germline trimming cut 4 bases from V and 2 bases from J; bases unmatched to any gene: 4. The CDR3 contains 15 residues. CDR3 nucleotides: TGCGCCAGCAGCAGGGGACTAGCGAACACAGATACGCAGTATTTT. This gives the protein CASSRGLANTDTQYF.

The chain joins TRBV14 to TRBJ2-7; 10 bases are a match to TRBD1. Germline V CDR1 and CDR2: SGHDN, FVKESK. The CDR3 consists of 14 residues. The ends lost 4 bases at V and 7 bases at J; junction bases unmatched: 7. The CDR3 region has the DNA TGTGCCAGCAGCCCCTGGACAGGGGGTAGGGAGCAGTACTTC. Protein sequence: CASSPWTGGREQYF.

V gene TRBV5-4 combines with J gene TRBJ2-5; D possibly corresponds to TRBD2 (5 bases). The DNA matches TRBJ2-7 better at its end, which makes the J call doubtful. CDR1 is SGHNT and CDR2 is YYREEE in the germline V gene (reference sequence). The CDR3 spans 15 residues. The chain's CDR3 is CASSVNGGAAYEQYF. The DNA for the CDR3 is TGTGCCAGCAGCGTGAACGGAGGAGCAGCCTACGAGCAGTACTTC.

The CDR3: CASRPTGGSEKLFF. For the CDR3, the DNA is TGTGCCAGTCGCCCGACAGGGGGGAGTGAAAAACTGTTTTTT. The chain recombines TRBV6-6 with TRBJ1-4; 9 nucleotides line up with TRBD1. Looked up from germline, CDR1 is MNHNY and CDR2 is SVGAGI (reference sequence). CDR3 length equals 14 residues. After removal of 9 bases from V and 7 bases from J, the junction contained 9 bases not matched to a gene.

The rearrangement uses TRBV6-4 and TRBJ2-1, with TRBD1 matching over 9 bases. Trimming cost V 2 bases and J 4 bases; bases outside gene matches: 0. Germline-derived CDR1 and CDR2 are MRHNA and SNTAGT. CDR3 length: 14 amino acids. The CDR3 nucleotides are TGTGCCAGCAGTGACGGGACAGGGTACAATGAGCAGTTCTTC. This codes for CASSDGTGYNEQFF.

The rearrangement joins TRBV27 to TRBJ1-5; TRBD1 is a possible D gene (5 bases). The CDR3 runs to 15 residues. The germline V gene has CDR1 MNHEY and CDR2 SMNVEV (reference sequence). V was clipped by 3 bases and J by 2 bases, with 11 bases between them. The DNA of the CDR3 is TGTGCCAGCAGTTTGGCGGGGGGGGGCAATCAGCCCCAGCATTTT. The encoded protein is CASSLAGGGNQPQHF.

The rearrangement joins TRBV6-1 to TRBJ1-5, with 7 bases that match TRBD1. From germline, CDR1 is MNHNS and CDR2 SASEGT. Trimming took 4 bases from V and 2 from J; bases not matched to a gene: 5. The CDR3 sequence is 15 residues long. The CDR3 nucleotides read TGTGCCAGCAGTGGACAGGGCGGGGGCAATCAGCCCCAGCATTTT. Residues: CASSGQGGGNQPQHF.

The chain couples TRBV19 to TRBJ2-1; the match to TRBD2 covers 14 bases. Germline V gives CDR1 LNHDA, CDR2 SQIVND (reference sequence). This CDR3 has 15 residues. V gave up 4 bases and J gave up 7 bases; unmatched junction bases: 3. CDR3 residues: CASSTGTSGSNEQFF. The CDR3 DNA is TGTGCCAGTAGTACCGGGACTAGCGGGAGTAATGAGCAGTTCTTC.